Below, 27 T cell receptor beta chains from the same sample are listed, as sequenced in a study of blood T cell repertoires in COVID-19. Assay: immunoSEQ multiplex PCR; the TCRdb copy retains only in-frame clones and omits some. This sample carries under 500,000 clones, more than 85% of them seen once, and the ten largest clones take about 4.5%. The source material was peripheral blood. Receptors originate from a woman between 25 and 40 years old with acute or convalescent COVID-19.

This clone appeared once. The chain joins TRBV6-5 to TRBJ2-5; 7 bases match TRBD2. The CDR3 runs to 13 residues. V lost 10 bases to trimming and J lost 4 bases; unmatched junction nucleotides: 9. In germline, CDR1 is MNHEY, CDR2 SVGAGI. The CDR3 DNA sequence: TGTGCCACCATGGGGGGGGACGGAGAGACCCAGTACTTC. Amino acids: CATMGGDGETQYF.

V gene TRBV2 combines with J gene TRBJ2-7; 12 bases are shared with TRBD1. Trimming cost V 2 bases and J 7 bases; bases outside gene matches: 9. The CDR3 has 16 amino acids. Germline V lookup: CDR1 SNHLY, CDR2 FYNNEI. The CDR3 sequence: CASSEPRGQGAWEQYF. CDR3 nucleotides: TGTGCCAGCAGTGAACCAAGGGGACAGGGGGCCTGGGAGCAGTACTTC.

The chain joins TRBV7-7 to TRBJ2-1; 9 bases are shared with TRBD2. With V trimmed by 0 bases and J by 0 bases, 9 bases remained unmatched. Germline assignment: CDR1 SSHAT and CDR2 FNYEAQ (reference sequence). The CDR3 length is 19 residues. Here the CDR3 DNA reads TGTGCCAGCAGCTTAGCCCCGGGGGTAGCGGGGGACTCCTACAATGAGCAGTTCTTC. Its protein product is CASSLAPGVAGDSYNEQFF.

The chain is built from TRBV5-3 and TRBJ1-5; D remains unclear. TRBV5-3 is annotated as an ORF whose role is uncertain. V shed 4 bases and J shed 4 bases, with 12 bases lying between them. This CDR3 region has 14 residues. As DNA, the CDR3 is TGTGCCAGAAGCCAGGTGGGGAGGAATCAGCCCCAGCATTTT. Translating gives CARSQVGRNQPQHF.

V is TRBV7-8 and J is TRBJ2-2; D is undetermined. The CDR3 sequence is 15 residues long. Germline CDR1 reads SGHVS; CDR2 reads FQNEAQ. V lost 5 bases and J lost 4, with 14 bases in between. DNA of the CDR3: TGTGCCAGCAGCCCAGAGCGAGTTTCCACCGGGGAGCTGTTTTTT. Translating it yields CASSPERVSTGELFF. The complete variable domain, with remaining parts taken from reference TRBV7-8 and TRBJ2-2, reads GAGVSQSPRYKVAKRGQDVALRCDPISGHVSLFWYQQALGQGPEFLTYFQNEAQLDKSGLPSDRFFAERPEGSVSTLKIQRTQQEDSAVYLCASSPERVSTGELFFGEGSRLTVL.

This chain links TRBV7-9 with TRBJ2-5; D remains ambiguous. Trimming took 1 base from V and 2 from J, leaving 5 bases between them. Germline V gene sequence: CDR1 SEHNR, CDR2 FQNEAQ (reference sequence). This CDR3 spans 13 amino acids. The CDR3 DNA sequence: TGTGCCAGCAGCTTAGACGGTCAAGAGACCCAGTACTTC. This gives the protein CASSLDGQETQYF. Using reference TRBV7-9 and TRBJ2-5 for the parts outside the CDR3, the full variable domain is DTGVSQNPRHKITKRGQNVTFRCDPISEHNRLYWYRQTLGQGPEFLTYFQNEAQLEKSRLLSDRFSAERPKGSFSTLEIQRTEQGDSAMYLCASSLDGQETQYFGPGTRLLVL.

The chain combines TRBV4-1 with TRBJ2-3, with 12 bases fitting TRBD2. CDR3 length: 19 residues. V was clipped by 1 base and J by 3 bases; unmatched bases: 11. The germline V gene encodes CDR1 MGHRA and CDR2 YSYEKL. This CDR3 is CASSQARASGGGSTDTQYF. Written as DNA, the CDR3 is TGCGCCAGCAGCCAAGCAAGGGCTAGCGGGGGGGGATCGACAGATACGCAGTATTTT.

This clone turned up a few times. V and J are TRBV21-1 and TRBJ1-2. TRBV21-1 is marked as a pseudogene. The CDR3 has 15 residues. The CDR3 nucleotides are TGTGCCAGCAGCTTCGACCTAGCAGGCTACTATGGCTACACCTTC. Encoded protein: CASSFDLAGYYGYTF.

This chain uses TRBV7-4 with TRBJ1-6; 7 bases are shared with TRBD1. The CDR3 length is 18 residues. Germline V gene lookup returns CDR1 SGHVT and CDR2 SQSDAQ. Trimming took 5 bases from V and 8 from J; bases not matched to a gene: 18. The CDR3 DNA follows: TGTGCCAGCAGCCCGGGGACCAGGGGGTACCTTCGTGATTCACCCCTCCACTTT. Translation: CASSPGTRGYLRDSPLHF.

The V call is TRBV7-3, the J call TRBJ2-2; the D gene is possibly TRBD2 (6 bases). CDR1 and CDR2 from the germline V gene are SGHTA and FQGTGA. Between the trimmed V and J ends, which lost 4 bases and 9 bases, there was a span of 21 bases. The CDR3 spans 16 residues. The CDR3 DNA is TGTGCCAGCAGCTCGGGCCCCCGGGGGTCGAAATGGGAGCTGTTTTTT. It is translated as CASSSGPRGSKWELFF. Drawing the rest from reference TRBV7-3 and TRBJ2-2, the complete variable domain is GAGVSQTPSNKVTEKGKYVELRCDPISGHTALYWYRQSLGQGPEFLIYFQGTGAADDSGLPNDRFFAVRPEGSVSTLKIQRTERGDSAVYLCASSSGPRGSKWELFFGEGSRLTVL.

V is TRBV5-1 and J is TRBJ2-5; perhaps TRBD2 as D (5 bases). V lost 7 bases and J lost 1, with 11 bases in between. The germline V gene has CDR1 SGHRS and CDR2 YFSETQ. This CDR3 contains 13 residues. CDR3: CASREGTQETQYF. DNA for the CDR3: TGCGCCAGCCGAGAGGGAACCCAAGAGACCCAGTACTTC. The entire variable domain, with the rest obtained from reference TRBV5-1 and TRBJ2-5, is as follows: KAGVTQTPRYLIKTRGQQVTLSCSPISGHRSVSWYQQTPGQGLQFLFEYFSETQRNKGNFPGRFSGRQFSNSRSEMNVSTLELGDSALYLCASREGTQETQYFGPGTRLLVL.

The gene calls are TRBV21-1 and TRBJ1-1; the table's D gene call, TRBD1, was not cross checked with the DNA. TRBV21-1 counts as a pseudogene. This CDR3 comprises 20 residues. Here the CDR3 DNA reads TGTGCCAGCAGCGGTAGCGTGGACAGCCCTGAGAGTGGAGTGGTGACTGAAGCTTTCTTT. Translation gives CASSGSVDSPESGVVTEAFF.

The chain employs TRBV11-3 and TRBJ1-6; TRBD1 aligns across 7 bases. J gave up 4 bases and V 5 bases, and 8 bases lay outside the gene matches. The germline gives CDR1 SGHNT, CDR2 YENEEA. This CDR3 has 16 amino acids. The CDR3 coding sequence is TGTGCCAGCAGCCCCCTGAGGGGGCGTTATAATTCACCCCTCCACTTT. Translation: CASSPLRGRYNSPLHF.

The chain is built from TRBV5-1 and TRBJ1-1; possible D gene TRBD1, 6 bases. Germline V gene lookup returns CDR1 SGHRS and CDR2 YFSETQ. Deletions cut 4 bases from V and 0 bases from J, with 16 bases between. This CDR3 region has 16 residues. The chain's CDR3 is CASSTGQMFVNTEAFF. The CDR3 nucleotides read TGCGCCAGCAGCACCGGACAGATGTTTGTGAACACTGAAGCTTTCTTT.

V gene TRBV5-6 combines with J gene TRBJ2-3, with TRBD1 matching over 8 bases. J gave up 1 base and V 7 bases, and 2 bases lay outside the gene matches. This CDR3 comprises 13 residues. From germline, CDR1 is SGHDT and CDR2 YYEEEE. CDR3 nucleotides: TGTGCCAGCCAACAGGGGGGCACAGATACGCAGTATTTT. It specifies CASQQGGTDTQYF.

The chain combines TRBV5-1 with TRBJ2-7; the match to TRBD2 covers 8 bases. The CDR3 runs 14 residues. CDR1 SGHRS and CDR2 YFSETQ come from the germline V gene. With V trimmed by 3 bases and J by 6 bases, 8 bases remained unmatched. The CDR3 loop reads CASSSPGGRSEQYF. The CDR3 bases are TGCGCCAGCAGCTCTCCGGGGGGGCGCAGCGAGCAGTACTTC.

The CDR3 nucleotides read TGTGCCAGCAGCTTTCTTTTAAAGCTCGGTTTACATGAGCAGTTCTTC. Translation: CASSFLLKLGLHEQFF. J is TRBJ2-1 and V is TRBV7-2; D ambiguous. This CDR3 comprises 16 residues. Germline V gene data show CDR1 as SGHTA and CDR2 as FQGNSA. The V and J ends lost 3 bases and 8 bases respectively, with 20 bases between them.

V usage is TRBV6-1 and J usage is TRBJ2-4; the D is unclear. In germline, CDR1 is MNHNS, CDR2 SASEGT. Trimming pared 0 bases from V and 7 bases from J, leaving 10 bases between. There are 14 residues in the CDR3. The CDR3 DNA sequence: TGTGCCAGCAGTGAAGCTGCAGGAAGGAACATTCAGTACTTC. Protein: CASSEAAGRNIQYF.

The rearrangement joins TRBV6-5 to TRBJ1-4; D gene unclear. CDR1 is MNHEY and CDR2 is SVGAGI in the germline V gene. CDR3 length: 12 amino acids. V was clipped by 6 bases and J by 8 bases, with 10 bases between them. In DNA form, the CDR3 reads TGTGCCAGCAGCTACCGGGAAGAAAAACTGTTTTTT. This sequence encodes CASSYREEKLFF.

The chain links TRBV5-5 to TRBJ1-6, with a possible D match to TRBD1 (5 bases). The V gene's germline CDR1 is SGHKS and CDR2 YYEKEE (reference sequence). There are 16 residues in the CDR3. Trimming cost V 1 base and J 5 bases, with 13 bases left between them. CDR3 protein: CASSLTWGGNNSPLHF. CDR3 coding DNA: TGTGCCAGCAGCTTGACATGGGGCGGTAATAATTCACCCCTCCACTTT.

J is TRBJ1-3 and V is TRBV14; D uncertain. Between the trimmed V and J ends, which lost 0 bases and 3 bases, there was a span of 6 bases. The CDR3 is 14 amino acids. The germline V gene has CDR1 SGHDN and CDR2 FVKESK. The CDR3 DNA is TGTGCCAGCAGCCAAGATCGCGGTGGAAACACCATATATTTT. This sequence encodes CASSQDRGGNTIYF. The whole variable domain, filled in from reference TRBV14 and TRBJ1-3, reads EAGVTQFPSHSVIEKGQTVTLRCDPISGHDNLYWYRRVMGKEIKFLLHFVKESKQDESGMPNNRFLAERTGGTYSTLKVQPAELEDSGVYFCASSQDRGGNTIYFGEGSWLTVV.

V is TRBV14 and J is TRBJ1-4, with 9 nucleotides matching TRBD1. The CDR3 runs to 14 residues. Germline V gives CDR1 SGHDN, CDR2 FVKESK. The V gene end was trimmed by 8 bases and the J gene end by 8 bases; junction bases not matched to a gene: 9. The chain's CDR3 is CASRQGGVGEKLFF. The CDR3, as DNA: TGTGCCAGCCGACAGGGGGGAGTTGGAGAAAAACTGTTTTTT.

The chain recombines TRBV2 with TRBJ1-6, with TRBD1 identical over 10 bases. This CDR3 is 15 amino acids long. Trimming removed 5 bases from V and 7 bases from J; junction bases left unmatched: 5. Germline V gives CDR1 SNHLY, CDR2 FYNNEI. In DNA form, the CDR3 reads TGTGCCAGCAGTTTAAGGGACAGGGGAAATTCACCCCTCCACTTT. Its translation is CASSLRDRGNSPLHF.

The chain uses TRBV5-6 and TRBJ1-3; 9 positions agree with TRBD1. Germline values: CDR1 SGHDT, CDR2 YYEEEE. With V trimmed by 4 bases and J by 3 bases, 8 bases remained unmatched. CDR3 length: 16 residues. For the CDR3, the DNA is TGTGCCAGCAGCCCCAAACAGGGGGCGCTTGGAAACACCATATATTTT. This codes for CASSPKQGALGNTIYF.

This chain connects TRBV30 to TRBJ2-7, with 8 bases identical to TRBD2. Germline lookup yields CDR1 GTSNPN and CDR2 SVGIG (reference sequence). The CDR3 is 15 residues long. J was trimmed by 3 bases and V by 7 bases; bases with no gene match: 14. The CDR3 DNA reads as TGTGCCTTGACTACCCAGCGGGCGGGGGGCTACGAGCAGTACTTC. This sequence encodes CALTTQRAGGYEQYF.

The J gene is TRBJ1-1, the V gene TRBV25-1, with a weak D call TRBD1 (5 bases). Germline loops: CDR1 MGHDK, CDR2 SYGVNS. Trimming took off 8 bases at V and 2 bases at J, with 12 bases between the two ends. CDR3 length equals 13 residues. CDR3 protein: CASGAPGNTEAFF. The CDR3 region has the DNA TGTGCCAGCGGGGCCCCGGGCAACACTGAAGCTTTCTTT.

The rearrangement joins TRBV3-1 (or the pseudogene TRBV3-2) to TRBJ2-1; TRBD2 aligns across 7 bases. The CDR3 sequence is 14 residues long. The germline CDR1 and CDR2 sequences are LGHDT and YNNKEL (reference sequence). V lost 1 base to trimming and J lost 5 bases; unmatched junction nucleotides: 2. CDR3 amino acids: CASSQAGGNNEQFF. CDR3 DNA: TGTGCCAGCAGCCAAGCGGGGGGTAACAATGAGCAGTTCTTC.